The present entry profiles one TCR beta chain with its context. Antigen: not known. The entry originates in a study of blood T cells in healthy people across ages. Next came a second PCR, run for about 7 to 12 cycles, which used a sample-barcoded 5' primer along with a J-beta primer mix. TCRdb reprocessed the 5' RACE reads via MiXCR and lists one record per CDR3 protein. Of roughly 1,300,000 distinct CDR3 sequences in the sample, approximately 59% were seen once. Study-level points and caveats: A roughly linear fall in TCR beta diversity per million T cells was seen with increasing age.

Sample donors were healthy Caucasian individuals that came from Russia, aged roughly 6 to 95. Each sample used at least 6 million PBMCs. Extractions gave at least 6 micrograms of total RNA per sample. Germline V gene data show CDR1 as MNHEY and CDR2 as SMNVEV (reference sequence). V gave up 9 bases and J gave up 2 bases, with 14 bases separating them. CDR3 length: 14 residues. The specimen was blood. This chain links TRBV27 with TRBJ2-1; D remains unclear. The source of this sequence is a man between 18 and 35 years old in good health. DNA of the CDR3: TGTGCCAGTACGAATTCTGACGCCTACAATGAGCAGTTCTTC. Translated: CASTNSDAYNEQFF.